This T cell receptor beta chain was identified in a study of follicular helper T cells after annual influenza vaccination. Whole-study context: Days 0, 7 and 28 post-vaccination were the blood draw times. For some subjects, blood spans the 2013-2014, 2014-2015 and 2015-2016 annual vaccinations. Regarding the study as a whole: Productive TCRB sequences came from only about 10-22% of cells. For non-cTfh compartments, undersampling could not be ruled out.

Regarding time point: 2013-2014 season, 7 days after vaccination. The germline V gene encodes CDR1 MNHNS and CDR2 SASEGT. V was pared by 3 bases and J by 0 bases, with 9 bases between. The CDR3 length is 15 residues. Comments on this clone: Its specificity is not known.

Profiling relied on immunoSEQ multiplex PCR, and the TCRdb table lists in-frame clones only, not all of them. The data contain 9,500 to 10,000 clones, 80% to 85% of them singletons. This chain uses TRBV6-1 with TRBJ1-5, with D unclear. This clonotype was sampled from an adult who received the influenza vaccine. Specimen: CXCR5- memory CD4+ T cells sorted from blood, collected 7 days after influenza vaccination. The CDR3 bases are TGTGCCAGCAGTGAGTCTGGGAATAGCAATCAGCCCCAGCATTTT. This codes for CASSESGNSNQPQHF.